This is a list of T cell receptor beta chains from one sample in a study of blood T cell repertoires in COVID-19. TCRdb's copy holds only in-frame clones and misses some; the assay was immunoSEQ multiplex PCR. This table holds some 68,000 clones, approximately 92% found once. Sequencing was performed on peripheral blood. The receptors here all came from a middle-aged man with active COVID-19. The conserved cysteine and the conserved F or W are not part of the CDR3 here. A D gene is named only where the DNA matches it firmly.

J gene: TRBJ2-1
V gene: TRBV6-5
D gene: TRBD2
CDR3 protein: ASRERGLGNEQF

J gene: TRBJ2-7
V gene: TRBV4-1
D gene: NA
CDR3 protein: ASSQDPGFYEQY

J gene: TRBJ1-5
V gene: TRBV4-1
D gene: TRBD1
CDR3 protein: ASSHGTGEDQPQH

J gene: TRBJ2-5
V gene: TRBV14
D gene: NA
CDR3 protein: ASSQLAWYQETQY

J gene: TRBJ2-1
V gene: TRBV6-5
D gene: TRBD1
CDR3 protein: ASRPGGRDEQF

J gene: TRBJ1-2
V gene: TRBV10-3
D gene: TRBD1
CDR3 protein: AISESRGDYGYT

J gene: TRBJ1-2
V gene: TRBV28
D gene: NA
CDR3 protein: ASSLRLYGYT

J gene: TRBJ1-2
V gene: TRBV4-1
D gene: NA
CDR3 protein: ASSQDQQSYGYT

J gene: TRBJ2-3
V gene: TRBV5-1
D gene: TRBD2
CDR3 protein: ASSLSGAGTDTQY

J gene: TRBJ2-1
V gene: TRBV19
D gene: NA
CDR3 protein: ASSIASGSYNEQF

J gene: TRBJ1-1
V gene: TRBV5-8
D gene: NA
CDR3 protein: ASSLRALVAKHEAF

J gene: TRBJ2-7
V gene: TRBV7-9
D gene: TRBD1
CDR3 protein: ASRGQGGLNEQY

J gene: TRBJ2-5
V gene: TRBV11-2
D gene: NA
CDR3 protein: ASSSRGETQY

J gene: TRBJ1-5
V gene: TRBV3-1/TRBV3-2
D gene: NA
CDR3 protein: ASSQAGEGRIPGQPQH

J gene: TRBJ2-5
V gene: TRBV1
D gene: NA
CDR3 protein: TSSQESKLQETQY

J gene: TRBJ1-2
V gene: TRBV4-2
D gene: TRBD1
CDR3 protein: ASSETGGLGGYT

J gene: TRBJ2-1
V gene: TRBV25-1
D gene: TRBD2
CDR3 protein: ASSEPFRGGRNEQF

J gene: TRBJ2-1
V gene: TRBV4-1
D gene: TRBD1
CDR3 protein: ASSQRTGGLESYNEQF

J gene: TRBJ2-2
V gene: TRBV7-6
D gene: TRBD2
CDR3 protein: ASSPSVLAGMNTGELF

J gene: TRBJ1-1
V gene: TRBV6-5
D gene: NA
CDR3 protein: ASSLRPETEAF